The T cell receptor beta chain described here comes from a study of OX40 agonist ivuxolimab in advanced cancers. Study at large: The patients' treatment was ivuxolimab, an agonistic anti-OX40 (CD134) antibody. Dose-escalation patients suffered from hepatocellular carcinoma, melanoma, renal cell or head and neck cancer. Findings and limits, study-wide: With doses of 0.1 to 3.0 mg/kg, CD4+ and CD8+ blood T cells had undergone clonal expansion by week 6.

CDR3 size: 13 residues. V was clipped by 6 bases and J by 0 bases; unmatched bases: 2. The germline V gene encodes CDR1 SQVTM and CDR2 ANQGSEA. As for this clone: The antigen is unknown.

Clones were sequenced by immunoSEQ multiplex PCR, and TCRdb holds only the in-frame ones, with some missing. This table has about 50,000 clones, approximately 90% appearing once. The V call is TRBV29-1, the J call TRBJ2-1, with 7 bases identical to TRBD1. Material: CD4+ or CD8+ T cells sorted from blood, obtained in a trial of the OX40 agonist ivuxolimab. The clonotype originates from an adult with an advanced solid tumor such as melanoma, head and neck, liver or kidney cancer. Here the CDR3 DNA reads TGCAGCGTAGGGACAGTCTCCTACAATGAGCAGTTCTTC. Its translation: CSVGTVSYNEQFF.